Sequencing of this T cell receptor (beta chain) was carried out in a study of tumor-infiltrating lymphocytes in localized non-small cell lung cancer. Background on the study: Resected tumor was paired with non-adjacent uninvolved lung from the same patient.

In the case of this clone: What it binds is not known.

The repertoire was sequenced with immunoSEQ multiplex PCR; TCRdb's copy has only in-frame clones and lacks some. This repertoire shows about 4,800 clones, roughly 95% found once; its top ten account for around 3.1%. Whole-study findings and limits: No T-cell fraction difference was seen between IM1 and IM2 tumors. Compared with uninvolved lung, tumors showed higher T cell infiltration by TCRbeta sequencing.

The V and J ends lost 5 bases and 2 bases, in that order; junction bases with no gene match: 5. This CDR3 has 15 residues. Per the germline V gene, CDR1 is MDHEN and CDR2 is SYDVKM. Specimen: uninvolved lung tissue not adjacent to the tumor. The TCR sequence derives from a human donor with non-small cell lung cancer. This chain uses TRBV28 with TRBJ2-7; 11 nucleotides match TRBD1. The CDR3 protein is CASSDPGQGAYEQYF. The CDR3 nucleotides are TGTGCCAGCAGTGATCCGGGACAGGGGGCCTACGAGCAGTACTTC.